These T cell receptor beta chains were read from a single sample in a study of post-analysis software for immune sequencing data. MiXCR, applied by TCRdb to the PCR reads, yields one record per CDR3 protein. The sample holds roughly 600,000 distinct CDR3 sequences; roughly two fifths are singletons and the top ten take more than 1.5%. The sequenced sample consisted of blood. These receptors were taken from a girl between 10 and 17 years old with multiple sclerosis. CDR3s include the opening cysteine and the closing phenylalanine or tryptophan. A D gene is named only where the DNA matches it firmly. Clone size is not always given. Where it is, it says once, few, many or a class for expanded clones.

D gene: TRBD1
clone size: NA
V gene: TRBV29-1
J gene: TRBJ1-1
CDR3 protein: CSTERQGGTEAFF
CDR3 DNA: TGCAGCACCGAGAGGCAGGGGGGAACTGAAGCTTTCTTT

D gene: NA
clone size: NA
V gene: TRBV12-3/TRBV12-4
J gene: TRBJ1-5
CDR3 protein: CASSLGGRSNSNQPQHF
CDR3 DNA: TGTGCCAGCAGTTTAGGTGGAAGGAGCAATAGCAATCAGCCCCAGCATTTT

D gene: NA
clone size: NA
V gene: TRBV6-5
J gene: TRBJ2-7
CDR3 protein: CASSYDGIFLQEQYF
CDR3 DNA: TGTGCCAGCAGTTACGACGGTATATTCCTTCAGGAGCAGTACTTC

D gene: TRBD2
clone size: NA
V gene: TRBV20-1
J gene: TRBJ2-7
CDR3 protein: CSASAGGPYEQYF
CDR3 DNA: TGCAGTGCTAGTGCGGGAGGGCCCTACGAGCAGTACTTC

D gene: NA
clone size: NA
V gene: TRBV15
J gene: TRBJ1-1
CDR3 protein: CATSRRDFNTEAFF
CDR3 DNA: TGTGCCACCAGCAGGCGGGACTTCAACACTGAAGCTTTCTTT

D gene: NA
clone size: few
V gene: TRBV11-2
J gene: TRBJ2-1
CDR3 protein: CASSLTPGSDEQFF
CDR3 DNA: TGTGCCAGCAGCTTAACCCCCGGGTCGGATGAGCAGTTCTTC

D gene: TRBD1
clone size: NA
V gene: TRBV15
J gene: TRBJ1-5
CDR3 protein: CATTEDRGHLNQPQHF
CDR3 DNA: TGTGCCACCACCGAGGACAGGGGGCATCTAAATCAGCCCCAGCATTTT

D gene: NA
clone size: once
V gene: TRBV5-1
J gene: TRBJ2-1
CDR3 protein: CASSLVPRAYNEQFF
CDR3 DNA: TGCGCCAGCAGCTTGGTCCCCAGGGCCTACAATGAGCAGTTCTTC

D gene: TRBD1
clone size: NA
V gene: TRBV7-9
J gene: TRBJ1-5
CDR3 protein: CASSSLQGNQPQHF
CDR3 DNA: TGTGCCAGCAGCTCCCTACAGGGGAATCAGCCCCAGCATTTT

D gene: NA
clone size: once
V gene: TRBV5-1
J gene: TRBJ1-1
CDR3 protein: CASSITGRMNTEAFF
CDR3 DNA: TGCGCCAGCAGCATCACGGGCCGAATGAACACTGAAGCTTTCTTT

D gene: NA
clone size: NA
V gene: TRBV12-3/TRBV12-4
J gene: TRBJ2-3
CDR3 protein: CASSQGKDTQYF
CDR3 DNA: TGTGCCAGCAGCCAGGGAAAAGATACGCAGTATTTT

D gene: TRBD1
clone size: NA
V gene: TRBV28
J gene: TRBJ2-6
CDR3 protein: CASSPRTGRTSGANVLTF
CDR3 DNA: TGTGCCAGCAGTCCTAGGACAGGGAGAACGTCTGGGGCCAACGTCCTGACTTTC

D gene: NA
clone size: NA
V gene: TRBV15
J gene: TRBJ1-2
CDR3 protein: CATSRTRDRNYGYTF
CDR3 DNA: TGTGCCACCAGCAGAACCCGGGACCGGAACTATGGCTACACCTTC

D gene: NA
clone size: NA
V gene: TRBV29-1
J gene: TRBJ2-1
CDR3 protein: CSVTGLYNNEQFF
CDR3 DNA: TGCAGCGTTACGGGACTGTATAACAATGAGCAGTTCTTC

D gene: NA
clone size: few
V gene: TRBV5-1
J gene: TRBJ2-7
CDR3 protein: CASSVDPSYEQYF
CDR3 DNA: TGCGCCAGCAGCGTAGACCCCTCCTACGAGCAGTACTTC

D gene: NA
clone size: few
V gene: TRBV5-1
J gene: TRBJ2-3
CDR3 protein: CASSLAVYGGPTEDTQYF
CDR3 DNA: TGCGCCAGCAGCTTGGCCGTTTATGGAGGACCTACAGAAGATACGCAGTATTTT

D gene: TRBD2
clone size: NA
V gene: TRBV3-1
J gene: TRBJ2-5
CDR3 protein: CASSRLAGGPSQETQYF
CDR3 DNA: TGTGCCAGCAGCCGACTAGCGGGAGGGCCCTCCCAGGAGACCCAGTACTTC